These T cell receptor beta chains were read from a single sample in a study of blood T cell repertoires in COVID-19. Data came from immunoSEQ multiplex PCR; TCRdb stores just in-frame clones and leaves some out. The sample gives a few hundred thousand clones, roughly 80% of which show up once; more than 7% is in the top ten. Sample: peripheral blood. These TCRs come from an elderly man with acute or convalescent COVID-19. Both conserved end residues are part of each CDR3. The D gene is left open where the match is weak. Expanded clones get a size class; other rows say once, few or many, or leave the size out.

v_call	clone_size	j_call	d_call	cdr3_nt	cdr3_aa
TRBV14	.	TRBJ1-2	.	TGTGCCAGCAGCCGGGGGGTAGGACCCTATGGCTACACCTTC	CASSRGVGPYGYTF
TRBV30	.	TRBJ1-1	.	TGTGCCTGGAGTTCCCAGGGTCACACTGAAGCTTTCTTT	CAWSSQGHTEAFF
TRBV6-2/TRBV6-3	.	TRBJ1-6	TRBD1	TGTGCCAGCAGTTACCGGGGACAGAATAATTCACCCCTCCACTTT	CASSYRGQNNSPLHF
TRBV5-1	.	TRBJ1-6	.	TGCGCCAGCAGCTTGGCCCCCCGAGGCTCTGGTAATTCACCCCTCCACTTT	CASSLAPRGSGNSPLHF
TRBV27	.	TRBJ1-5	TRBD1	TGTGCCAGCAGCTGGACAGGGGTCGGCAATCAGCCCCAGCATTTT	CASSWTGVGNQPQHF
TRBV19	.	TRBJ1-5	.	TGTGCCAGTAGTATAGGGACAGCTCCCCCTTATAGCAATCAGCCCCAGCATTTT	CASSIGTAPPYSNQPQHF
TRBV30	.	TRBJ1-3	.	TGTGCCTGGAATTTAGGGAGTATCGGAAACACCATATATTTT	CAWNLGSIGNTIYF
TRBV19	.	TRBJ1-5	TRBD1	TGTGCCAGTAGTTTAACCGGGACAGGTAATCAGCCCCAGCATTTT	CASSLTGTGNQPQHF
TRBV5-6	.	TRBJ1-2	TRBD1	TGTGCCAGCAGCTGGACAGGGGGGACGGGCGGCTACACCTTC	CASSWTGGTGGYTF
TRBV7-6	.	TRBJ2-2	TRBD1	TGTGCCAGCAGCCGATCAGGGGGCGCGAACACCGGGGAGCTGTTTTTT	CASSRSGGANTGELFF
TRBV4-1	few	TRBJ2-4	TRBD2	TGCGCCAGCAGCCCGGGACTAGCGGGAGGGCCTATCAAAAACATTCAGTACTTC	CASSPGLAGGPIKNIQYF
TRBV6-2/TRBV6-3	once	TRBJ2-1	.	TGTGCCAGCAGTTACGCGAGAACAGGGACCCCTGAGCAGTTCTTC	CASSYARTGTPEQFF
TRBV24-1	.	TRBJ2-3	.	TGTGCCACCAGTGATCCCCGGAGCACAGATACGCAGTATTTT	CATSDPRSTDTQYF
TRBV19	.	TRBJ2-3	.	TGTGCCAGTAGTATCAGATCAATTAGCGGTTCTAGCACAGATACGCAGTATTTT	CASSIRSISGSSTDTQYF
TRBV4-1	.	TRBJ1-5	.	TGCGCCAGCAGCCAAGATACGACAGGTCGCAATCAGCCCCAGCATTTT	CASSQDTTGRNQPQHF
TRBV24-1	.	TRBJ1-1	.	TGTGCCACCAGGGGCTTCCCAAACACTGAAGCTTTCTTT	CATRGFPNTEAFF
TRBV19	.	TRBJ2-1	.	TGTGCCAGTAGTATGGTCGGGAGCCATGAGCAGTTCTTC	CASSMVGSHEQFF
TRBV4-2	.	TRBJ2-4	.	TGTGCCAGCAGCCAAGAAGAAGGAGACGGAGCCAAAAACATTCAGTACTTC	CASSQEEGDGAKNIQYF
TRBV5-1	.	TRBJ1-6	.	TGCGCCAGCAGCGTGGACAGCCATAATAATTCACCCCTCCACTTT	CASSVDSHNNSPLHF
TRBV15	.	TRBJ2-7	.	TGTGCCACCAGCAGAGATCGAGGAGGGGGCAACGAGCAGTACTTC	CATSRDRGGGNEQYF
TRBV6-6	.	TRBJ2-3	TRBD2	TGTGCCAGCAGTCTACTACTGACTAGCGGGGGTCAAGATACGCAGTATTTT	CASSLLLTSGGQDTQYF
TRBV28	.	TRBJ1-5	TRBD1	TGTGCCAGCAGGAGACAGGGTGAAAAGGCCCAGCATTTT	CASRRQGEKAQHF
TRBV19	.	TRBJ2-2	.	TGTGCCAGTAGTAAACAACAGGGATACACCGGGGAGCTGTTTTTT	CASSKQQGYTGELFF
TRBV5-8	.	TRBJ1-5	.	TGTGCCAGCAGCCCAGGATTTGGGCCGCGCAATCAGCCCCAGCATTTT	CASSPGFGPRNQPQHF
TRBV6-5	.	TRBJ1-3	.	TGTGCCAGCAGGGCGGACGGGGGGGCTGGAAACACCATATATTTT	CASRADGGAGNTIYF
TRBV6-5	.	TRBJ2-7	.	TGTGCCAGCACAGGACTCCACGAGCAGTACTTC	CASTGLHEQYF
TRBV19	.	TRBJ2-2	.	TGTGCCAGTATCGGGGACACCGGGGAGCTGTTTTTT	CASIGDTGELFF
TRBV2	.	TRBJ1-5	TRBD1	TGTGCCAGCAAAGGGACAGGCGTCCAGCCCCAGCATTTT	CASKGTGVQPQHF
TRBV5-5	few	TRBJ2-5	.	TGTGCCAGCAGCTCGCCGAGAAGGGAGGTCGAGACCCAGTACTTC	CASSSPRREVETQYF
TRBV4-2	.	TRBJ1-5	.	TGTGCCAGCAGCCCCCAAGCGCGTAGATCGTGGGGGGGCAATCAGCCCCAGCATTTT	CASSPQARRSWGGNQPQHF
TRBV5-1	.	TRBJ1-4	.	TGCGCCAGCAGTCCAGGGTTCACTAATGAAAAACTGTTTTTT	CASSPGFTNEKLFF
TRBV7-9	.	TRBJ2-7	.	TGTGCCAGCAGCTTAGGGGGGACTTACGAGCAGTACTTC	CASSLGGTYEQYF
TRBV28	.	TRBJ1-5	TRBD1	TGTGCCAGCAGCAGGGGGGTGGGCAGGGGACCAAATAGCAATCAGCCCCAGCATTTT	CASSRGVGRGPNSNQPQHF